This TCR beta chain was obtained from a study of shared clonotypes between healthy human individuals. Whole-study context: Plates per donor: three CD4 naive, three CD4 memory, two CD8 naive, one CD8 memory.

Comments on this clone: Its target is not known.

Study-wide results and limits: Naive CD4 clonotypes overlapped across a few donors at around 4.7%. The genetic and exposure-history diversity represented was limited by few donors.

Several immunoSEQ plates received, in even portions, the genomic DNA of each subset. TCRdb's table, derived via immunoSEQ multiplex PCR, lists solely in-frame clones and lacks some. This repertoire shows roughly 2.5 million clones, about 92% found once; its top ten account for about 0.13%. Between the trimmed V and J ends, which lost 0 bases and 0 bases, there was a span of 13 bases. The CDR3 runs to 17 residues. CDR1 is LNHNV and CDR2 is YYDKDF in the germline V gene (reference sequence). This chain links TRBV15 with TRBJ2-3, with unresolved D. The material sequenced was naive CD4+ T cells sorted from blood. Indicated subset: CD45RA+ positively selected. The origin of this receptor is a young man in good health. The CDR3 DNA reads TGTGCCACCAGCAGAGATATAAGGGCTGCTAGCACAGATACGCAGTATTTT. It specifies CATSRDIRAASTDTQYF.